This T cell receptor beta chain was identified in a study of lymphopenia after photon versus proton radiotherapy. Study outcomes and limitations: Proton therapy kept repertoires fairly stable, unlike photons, which gained effector/memory cells. Post-nadir diversity loss with photons came from oligoclonal expansion, particularly CD8+ Temra cells. Better survival with proton therapy was suggested as possible, not demonstrated. Post-nadir TCR diversity decline inversely tracked overall survival among those who died.

Generated by immunoSEQ multiplex PCR, the TCRdb table keeps only in-frame clones and is missing some. This sample carries more than 35,000 clones, about 83% of them seen once, and the ten largest clones take about 2.9%. In regard to this clone: The antigen is not known.

Sequences were derived from peripheral blood, sampled from a patient treated with photon-based radiotherapy. The TCR sequence derives from a man aged 50-60 years with gastric cancer.

The DNA for the CDR3 is TGTGCCAGCTCACCGCGTCAGGGTTTGGGCGACAATGAGCAGTTCTTC. Encoded protein: CASSPRQGLGDNEQFF. The chain carries TRBV18 and TRBJ2-1, with D maybe TRBD1 (5 bases). The germline V and J ends were trimmed by 3 bases and 5 bases, with 17 bases remaining between them. This CDR3 is built from 16 residues. Germline lookup yields CDR1 KGHSH and CDR2 LQKENI.